These 3 T cell receptor beta chains were all obtained from the same sample, sequenced in a study of identical twins. One entry per CDR3 protein, called by TCRdb with MiXCR from the 5' RACE reads. The sample yields 450,000 or so distinct CDR3 sequences, about 14% seen once. The same sample was also studied in work on yellow fever vaccine responses in identical twins.

The sequencing sample was made of CD4+ T cells sorted from blood. The receptors derive from a woman aged 18 to 35 in good health.

The V gene is TRBV20-1, the J gene TRBJ2-3, with 14 bases matching TRBD2. The CDR3 is 16 residues long. The J segment lost 1 base and the V segment lost 6 bases, leaving 6 bases of the junction unmatched. Germline values: CDR1 DFQATT, CDR2 SNEGSKA (reference sequence). Here the CDR3 reads CSARTSGGRGTDTQYF. The CDR3 region has the DNA TGCAGTGCCCGGACTAGCGGGGGGCGTGGCACAGATACGCAGTATTTT.

CDR3 sequence reads: CASSTRDSVPNSPLHF. CDR3 coding DNA: TGTGCCAGCAGCACTCGGGACAGCGTTCCTAATTCACCCCTCCACTTT. The chain employs TRBV21-1 and TRBJ1-6; the D call of TRBD1 is as the table states it, not checked on the DNA. TRBV21-1 is annotated as a pseudogene. The length of the CDR3 is 16 residues.

This clonotype was picked up a small number of times. The chain links TRBV23-1 to TRBJ2-7; D ambiguous. TRBV23-1 qualifies as an ORF whose function is uncertain. Deletions cut 2 bases from V and 2 bases from J, with 7 bases between. The CDR3 runs to 13 residues. CDR3 sequence (DNA): TGCGCCAGCAGTCAAGTCTCGACCTACGAGCAGTACTTC. As protein: CASSQVSTYEQYF.